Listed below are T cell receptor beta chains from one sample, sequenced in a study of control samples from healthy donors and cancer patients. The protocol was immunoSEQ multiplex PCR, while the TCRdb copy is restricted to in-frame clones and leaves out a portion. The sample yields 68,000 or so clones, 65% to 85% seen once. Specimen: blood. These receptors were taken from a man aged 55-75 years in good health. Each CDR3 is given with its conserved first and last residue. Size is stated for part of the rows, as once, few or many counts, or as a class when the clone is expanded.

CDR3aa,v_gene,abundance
CASSPPGLAGGNEQFF,TRBV19,few
CATSFRGRSIGELFF,TRBV15,-
CASSFDRDHSYEQYF,TRBV5-6,-
CASSYGQLGEKLFF,TRBV6-5,-
CASSQGRQREKLFF,TRBV4-3,-
CASSFRDRWQYF,TRBV11-2,-
CASSPPDRDGTDTQYF,TRBV5-4,-
CASSPEPTGGGTDTQYF,TRBV5-1,-
CASSLVPGETYEQYF,TRBV13,-
CAISDKTYEQYF,TRBV10-3,-
CASSPRTGNYEQYF,TRBV11-1,-
CASSSEVGEQFF,TRBV11-3,-